This is a list of T cell receptor beta chains from one sample in a study of cytomegalovirus exposure and HLA in healthy donors. Assay: immunoSEQ multiplex PCR; the TCRdb copy retains only in-frame clones and omits some. The table has roughly 200,000 clones, around 77% seen once. The specimen sequenced was PBMCs. The receptors were gathered from a man in his fifties or sixties in good health and CMV-seronegative. Each CDR3 is given with its conserved first and last residue. The D gene is left open where the match is weak. A clone size is listed for some rows: how often the clone was seen (once, few, many), or a class if it is expanded.

clone_size cdr3_length j_call v_call d_call cdr3_aa cdr3_nt
- 13 TRBJ2-7 TRBV28 TRBD2 CASSLAGGGEQYF TGTGCCAGCAGTCTAGCGGGAGGGGGAGAGCAGTACTTC
- 19 TRBJ2-4 TRBV9 TRBD2 CASSATSGTSGYGGNIQYF TGTGCCAGCAGCGCGACCTCCGGGACTAGCGGCTACGGTGGAAACATTCAGTACTTC
- 15 TRBJ2-7 TRBV11-1 - CASSLAIARSYEQYF TGTGCCAGCAGCTTAGCGATAGCGCGATCCTACGAGCAGTACTTC
few 15 TRBJ2-1 TRBV7-8 - CASSLAGDPYNEQFF TGTGCCAGCAGCTTAGCGGGAGACCCCTACAATGAGCAGTTCTTC
- 16 TRBJ2-1 TRBV1 - CTSSQDSGSSYNEQFF TGCACCAGCAGCCAAGATAGTGGTAGCTCCTACAATGAGCAGTTCTTC
- 15 TRBJ2-3 TRBV4-1 - CASTEGLPNTDTQYF TGCGCCAGCACCGAGGGACTCCCCAACACAGATACGCAGTATTTT
- 13 TRBJ2-7 TRBV27 TRBD1 CASSSWTGYEQYF TGTGCCAGCAGTTCCTGGACAGGTTACGAGCAGTACTTC
few 16 TRBJ2-1 TRBV18 TRBD2 CASTPKTSGGANEQFF TGTGCCAGCACACCGAAAACTAGCGGGGGGGCCAATGAGCAGTTCTTC
- 13 TRBJ1-2 TRBV11-2 - CASSADSAAGYTF TGTGCCAGCAGCGCCGACAGCGCGGCTGGCTACACCTTC
- 13 TRBJ2-7 TRBV6-5 - CASSTAGMGEQYF TGTGCCAGCAGTACCGCAGGGATGGGCGAGCAGTACTTC
- 15 TRBJ2-1 TRBV19 TRBD2 CASSRGLALNNEQFF TGTGCCAGTAGTAGGGGACTAGCCCTGAACAATGAGCAGTTCTTC
- 17 TRBJ1-2 TRBV10-3 - CAISGGSGSTTNYGYTF TGTGCCATCAGTGGGGGATCCGGGAGCACTACCAACTATGGCTACACCTTC
once 13 TRBJ1-1 TRBV5-1 - CASSLTVNTEAFF TGCGCCAGCAGCTTGACAGTTAACACTGAAGCTTTCTTT
few 14 TRBJ1-4 TRBV28 - CASTQGGANEKLFF TGTGCCAGCACACAAGGAGGAGCTAATGAAAAACTGTTTTTT
- 16 TRBJ2-1 TRBV5-1 - CASSLGQLPHYNEQFF TGCGCCAGCAGCTTGGGACAGTTACCCCACTACAATGAGCAGTTCTTC
- 15 TRBJ2-3 TRBV25-1 TRBD2 CASSESGGSLDTQYF TGTGCCAGCAGTGAATCGGGCGGGAGTCTAGATACGCAGTATTTT
few 12 TRBJ2-4 TRBV19 - CASISAKNIQYF TGTGCCAGTATTTCGGCCAAAAACATTCAGTACTTC
- 16 TRBJ2-1 TRBV28 TRBD2 CASSPPRLAGAHEQFF TGTGCCAGCAGTCCTCCCAGACTAGCGGGGGCCCATGAGCAGTTCTTC
- 14 TRBJ1-5 TRBV6-1 - CASSETGWIQPQHF TGTGCCAGCAGTGAAACAGGGTGGATTCAGCCCCAGCATTTT
- 16 TRBJ1-4 TRBV15 TRBD1 CATSRGQDRTNEKLFF TGTGCCACCAGCAGGGGACAGGACCGGACTAATGAAAAACTGTTTTTT
- 13 TRBJ2-1 TRBV10-1 - CASSDRGPNEQFF TGCGCCAGCAGTGACAGGGGTCCGAATGAGCAGTTCTTC
- 12 TRBJ2-1 TRBV2 - CASRTLNNEQFF TGTGCCAGCAGGACACTTAACAATGAGCAGTTCTTC
- 16 TRBJ1-5 TRBV4-1 TRBD1 CASSQDQGQANQPQHF TGCGCCAGCAGCCAAGATCAGGGACAGGCAAATCAGCCCCAGCATTTT
- 15 TRBJ2-3 TRBV9 TRBD1 CASSPWTGNTDTQYF TGTGCCAGCAGCCCCTGGACAGGGAACACAGATACGCAGTATTTT
- 18 TRBJ2-6 TRBV4-3 - CASSQGGQGGFGANVLTF TGCGCCAGCAGCCAAGGAGGACAGGGAGGGTTTGGGGCCAACGTCCTGACTTTC
- 14 TRBJ2-7 TRBV7-9 TRBD2 CASSPGLAIHEQYF TGTGCCAGCAGCCCGGGACTAGCGATCCACGAGCAGTACTTC
- 16 TRBJ1-1 TRBV27 TRBD1 CASSPRTGMANTEAFF TGTGCCAGCAGTCCGCGGACAGGGATGGCGAACACTGAAGCTTTCTTT
once 15 TRBJ2-5 TRBV5-6 TRBD1 CASSSGQVDLGTQYF TGTGCCAGCAGCTCGGGACAGGTAGACTTGGGGACCCAGTACTTC
- 15 TRBJ1-2 TRBV5-1 - CASSLIPDRDYGYTF TGCGCCAGCAGCTTAATCCCGGACAGAGACTATGGCTACACCTTC
- 14 TRBJ1-1 TRBV5-4 - CASSLAGQNTEAFF TGTGCCAGCAGCTTGGCGGGACAGAACACTGAAGCTTTCTTT
few 16 TRBJ2-5 TRBV7-6 - CASSPRTANPQETQYF TGTGCCAGCAGCCCTAGGACAGCCAACCCCCAAGAGACCCAGTACTTC
- 14 TRBJ2-2 TRBV5-6 TRBD2 CASRGLGNTGELFF TGTGCCAGCAGGGGACTAGGTAACACCGGGGAGCTGTTTTTT
once 14 TRBJ2-7 TRBV28 - CAVRSREIIHEQYF TGTGCCGTGAGATCGAGGGAAATCATCCACGAGCAGTACTTC
few 16 TRBJ2-1 TRBV7-2 - CASSLGPLRVGNEQFF TGTGCCAGCAGCTTAGGACCGTTGCGGGTGGGTAATGAGCAGTTCTTC
- 15 TRBJ1-5 TRBV2 TRBD1 CASSLDRGRNQPQHF TGTGCCAGCAGTCTGGACAGGGGCAGGAATCAGCCCCAGCATTTT
- 17 TRBJ2-7 TRBV2 TRBD1 CASSNEYRGGPTREQYF TGTGCCAGCAGTAACGAGTACAGGGGTGGTCCAACCCGCGAGCAGTACTTC
once 13 TRBJ1-4 TRBV4-2 - CASSQDEGSKLFF TGTGCCAGCAGCCAAGATGAGGGAAGTAAACTGTTTTTT
few 13 TRBJ2-7 TRBV4-3 TRBD1 CASSRGQGYEQYF TGCGCCAGCAGCCGAGGACAGGGATACGAGCAGTACTTC
- 13 TRBJ1-2 TRBV5-1 TRBD1 CASSPDRVYGYTF TGCGCCAGCAGCCCCGACAGGGTCTATGGCTACACCTTC
- 11 TRBJ2-7 TRBV30 TRBD1 CAWRTGSRQYF TGTGCCTGGCGGACAGGGAGTCGGCAGTACTTC
once 18 TRBJ1-5 TRBV27 - CASSLLSPSLYSNQPQHF TGTGCCAGCAGTTTATTAAGCCCGTCGCTTTATAGCAATCAGCCCCAGCATTTT
- 15 TRBJ2-7 TRBV6-1 TRBD1 CASRQPGQGSHEQYF TGTGCCAGCAGGCAGCCGGGACAGGGGTCACACGAGCAGTACTTC